What follows is one T cell receptor (beta chain) and its context. The data derive from a study of T cells after yellow fever vaccination. Overall study: The authors prepared low-cell-number fractions using SMART-Seq v4 Ultra Low Input.

A 5'RACE template-switching step, the method used to make TCR cDNA, added a universal primer site and UMIs. TCRdb re-called the 5' RACE reads with MiXCR, one entry per CDR3 protein. Of some 300,000 distinct CDR3 sequences in the sample, less than 9.5% were seen once. Sequencing was performed on CD4+ T cells sorted from PBMCs, taken 5 days after the yellow fever booster vaccination. This TCR came from a man aged 18 to 29 who received the YFV17D yellow fever vaccine.

The CDR3 spells CASSQVGTGDPGELFF. DNA for the CDR3: TGTGCCAGCAGCCAAGTTGGGACAGGGGATCCCGGGGAGCTGTTTTTT. This chain connects TRBV4-2 to TRBJ2-2; TRBD1 matches at 10 bases. This CDR3 region has 16 residues. V was clipped by 1 base and J by 6 bases; unmatched bases: 5. CDR1 LGHNA and CDR2 YNFKEQ come from the germline V gene.